What follows are 7 T cell receptor beta chains derived from one specimen sequenced in a study of response to subunit inactivated influenza vaccine. TCRdb reanalysed the RT-PCR reads using MiXCR and keeps one entry per CDR3 protein. This sample has some 500,000 distinct CDR3 sequences; approximately 15% occur once, and the top ten carry less than 4%. The sequencing here drew on CD4+ T cells sorted from PBMCs, taken about 24 months after vaccination. The receptors here all came from a man aged 45 to 70 who received an inactivated influenza vaccine.

The rearrangement uses TRBV28 and TRBJ2-4; D ambiguous. Germline loops: CDR1 MDHEN, CDR2 SYDVKM. The V and J ends lost 2 bases and 9 bases respectively, with 11 bases between them. The length of the CDR3 is 13 residues. CDR3 DNA sequence: TGTGCCAGCAGTTTAGGCCAGCCCGGCATTCAGTACTTC. Its translation is CASSLGQPGIQYF.

This clonotype appeared a few times. The CDR3 DNA is TGTGCCAGCAGCCGCTGGGGGCAGCAAGAGACCCAGTACTTC. Translation gives CASSRWGQQETQYF. This sequence joins TRBV7-2 and TRBJ2-5; D may be TRBD1 (6 bases). The V and J ends lost 5 bases and 2 bases respectively, with 12 bases between them. Germline V gives CDR1 SGHTA, CDR2 FQGNSA. This CDR3 spans 14 amino acids.

The V and J genes are TRBV3-1 and TRBJ2-5; unclear D gene. There are 14 residues in the CDR3. V was pared by 2 bases and J by 0 bases, with 7 bases between. Germline values: CDR1 LGHDT, CDR2 YNNKEL (reference sequence). The CDR3 here is CASSQRRYQETQYF. The CDR3 DNA is TGTGCCAGCAGCCAAAGACGGTACCAAGAGACCCAGTACTTC.

This clonotype was seen more than once but under ten times. The chain links TRBV12-3 or TRBV12-4 to TRBJ2-3, with a weak D call TRBD2 (5 bases). CDR3 size: 15 residues. V was cut by 5 bases and J by 4 bases, with 16 bases left in between. This CDR3 is CASSTGLPRADTQYF. CDR3 DNA sequence: TGTGCCAGCAGTACCGGACTGCCACGAGCAGATACGCAGTATTTT.

This chain links TRBV5-5 with TRBJ2-3, with 7 positions matching TRBD1. The CDR3 runs to 15 residues. The J segment lost 0 bases and the V segment lost 0 bases, leaving 1 base of the junction unmatched. Germline CDR1 is SGHKS and CDR2 is YYEKEE (reference sequence). CDR3 residues: CASSLVGQSTDTQYF. CDR3 bases: TGTGCCAGCAGCTTGGTGGGACAGAGCACAGATACGCAGTATTTT.

For the CDR3, the DNA is TGTGCCAGCAGCCCGGACATAACCGAGACCCAGTACTTC. It is translated as CASSPDITETQYF. The rearrangement joins TRBV7-2 to TRBJ2-5; maybe TRBD1 (5 bases). Germline V gives CDR1 SGHTA, CDR2 FQGNSA. Trimming cost V 5 bases and J 5 bases, with 12 bases left between them. The CDR3 has 13 residues.

This clonotype has ten or more counts. V and J are TRBV3-1 and TRBJ2-7; maybe TRBD2 (6 bases). With 2 bases removed from V and 3 bases from J, the gap between germline ends came to 8 bases. The germline gives CDR1 LGHDT, CDR2 YNNKEL (reference sequence). This CDR3 has 13 residues. As DNA, the CDR3 is TGTGCCAGCAGCCAATCCGGGGGCTACGAGCAGTACTTC. Its translation: CASSQSGGYEQYF.